This is a list of T cell receptor beta chains from one sample in a study of OX40 agonist ivuxolimab in advanced cancers. Repertoires were generated with immunoSEQ multiplex PCR, while TCRdb's copy carries only in-frame clones and drops some. The sample includes tens of thousands of clones, roughly nine tenths of them seen just once. Sequences were derived from CD4+ or CD8+ T cells sorted from blood, sampled in a trial of the OX40 agonist ivuxolimab. The receptors here all came from an adult with an advanced solid tumor such as melanoma, head and neck, liver or kidney cancer. The CDR3 runs from the conserved cysteine through the conserved F or W. The D gene is left open where the match is weak. Size values are once, few and many counts, or a class for expanded clones, and some rows have none.

TRBV7-2,TRBD2,-,TRBJ2-5,CASSHGLAGADETQYF,TGTGCCAGCAGCCATGGACTAGCGGGAGCTGATGAGACCCAGTACTTC
TRBV5-6,-,once,TRBJ1-2,CASSPEAGFESLANYGYTF,TGTGCCAGCAGCCCTGAAGCAGGGTTTGAGTCGTTGGCTAACTATGGCTACACCTTC
TRBV5-6,-,once,TRBJ2-1,CASSLSDWNEQFF,TGTGCCAGCAGCTTGTCGGACTGGAATGAGCAGTTCTTC
TRBV25-1,-,-,TRBJ2-1,CASRGDGNEQFF,TGTGCCAGCAGGGGGGACGGGAATGAGCAGTTCTTC
TRBV2,-,-,TRBJ2-1,CASSEFRTNAYNEQFF,TGTGCCAGCAGTGAATTCAGGACTAACGCCTACAATGAGCAGTTCTTC
TRBV9,-,-,TRBJ1-1,CASSLGRDMNTEAFF,TGTGCCAGCAGCCTCGGACGGGACATGAACACTGAAGCTTTCTTT
TRBV30,-,-,TRBJ2-7,CAWSPAGEQYF,TGTGCCTGGAGTCCGGCGGGAGAGCAGTACTTC
TRBV10-1,-,-,TRBJ1-5,CATKGRESNQPQHF,TGCGCCACCAAAGGGCGGGAATCCAATCAGCCCCAGCATTTT
TRBV11-2,TRBD2,once,TRBJ2-1,CASSSGQILAGGPGEQFF,TGTGCCAGCAGCTCCGGCCAGATACTAGCGGGAGGGCCGGGTGAGCAGTTCTTC
TRBV4-3,TRBD1,-,TRBJ2-1,CASSQGDRALYNEQFF,TGCGCCAGCAGCCAAGGGGACAGGGCTCTCTACAATGAGCAGTTCTTC
TRBV5-4,-,-,TRBJ1-1,CASSPWENTEAFF,TGTGCCAGCAGCCCCTGGGAGAACACTGAAGCTTTCTTT
TRBV2,-,-,TRBJ2-7,CASSRTSYEQYF,TGTGCCAGCAGTCGTACGTCCTACGAGCAGTACTTC
TRBV6-6,-,-,TRBJ2-7,CASSPSSRYEQYF,TGTGCCAGCAGTCCTAGTTCGCGGTACGAGCAGTACTTC
TRBV15,-,once,TRBJ1-2,CATSRDLSGNYGYTF,TGTGCCACCAGCAGAGATCTTTCCGGGAACTATGGCTACACCTTC
TRBV5-1,-,-,TRBJ2-7,CASSSDSSYEQYF,TGCGCCAGCAGCTCCGACAGCTCCTACGAGCAGTACTTC
TRBV7-3,-,-,TRBJ2-2,CASSILRAVNTGELFF,TGTGCCAGCAGCATCCTACGGGCAGTTAACACCGGGGAGCTGTTTTTT
TRBV28,-,-,TRBJ2-7,CASSLPTEGVSSYEQYF,TGTGCCAGCAGTTTACCGACCGAGGGGGTTTCTAGCTACGAGCAGTACTTC
TRBV5-6,TRBD1,-,TRBJ2-1,CASSLGQGSYNEQFF,TGTGCCAGCAGCCTGGGACAGGGTAGCTACAATGAGCAGTTCTTC
TRBV13,-,-,TRBJ2-1,CASSLGRMYNEQFF,TGTGCCAGCAGCTTAGGGCGGATGTACAATGAGCAGTTCTTC
TRBV6-5,-,-,TRBJ2-2,CASSYGRAGSGELFF,TGTGCCAGCAGTTACGGCAGGGCCGGCTCCGGGGAGCTGTTTTTT
TRBV29-1,-,few,TRBJ1-1,CSVEGVNTEAFF,TGCAGCGTTGAAGGGGTGAACACTGAAGCTTTCTTT
TRBV15,-,-,TRBJ2-2,CATSKNTGELFF,TGTGCCACCAGCAAAAACACCGGGGAGCTGTTTTTT
TRBV19,-,-,TRBJ2-7,CASSISQEVYEQYF,TGTGCCAGTAGTATCAGCCAGGAGGTCTACGAGCAGTACTTC
TRBV5-4,TRBD1,-,TRBJ2-7,CASRAAGTGVREEQYF,TGTGCCAGCAGGGCGGCAGGGACAGGGGTTCGAGAAGAGCAGTACTTC
TRBV7-9,-,-,TRBJ2-5,CASSLIRAWDPNQETQYF,TGTGCCAGCAGCTTAATTCGGGCTTGGGACCCGAACCAAGAGACCCAGTACTTC
TRBV28,TRBD1,-,TRBJ2-1,CASRHETGVTLSEQFF,TGTGCCAGCAGGCATGAGACAGGGGTAACACTGAGTGAGCAGTTCTTC